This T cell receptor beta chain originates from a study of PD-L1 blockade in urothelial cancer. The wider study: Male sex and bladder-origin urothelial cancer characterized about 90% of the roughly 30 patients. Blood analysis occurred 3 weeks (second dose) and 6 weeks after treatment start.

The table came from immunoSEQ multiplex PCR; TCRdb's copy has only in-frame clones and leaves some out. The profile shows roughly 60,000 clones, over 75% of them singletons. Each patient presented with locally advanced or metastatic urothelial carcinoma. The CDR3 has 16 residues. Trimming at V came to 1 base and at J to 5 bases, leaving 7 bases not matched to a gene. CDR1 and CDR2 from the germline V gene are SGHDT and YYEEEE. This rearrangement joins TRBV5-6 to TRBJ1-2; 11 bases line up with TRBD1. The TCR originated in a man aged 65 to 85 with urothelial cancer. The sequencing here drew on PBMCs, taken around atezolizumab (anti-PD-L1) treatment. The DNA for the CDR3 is TGTGCCAGCAGCTTGTACGGACAGGGGGCTAGTTATGGCTACACCTTC. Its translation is CASSLYGQGASYGYTF.